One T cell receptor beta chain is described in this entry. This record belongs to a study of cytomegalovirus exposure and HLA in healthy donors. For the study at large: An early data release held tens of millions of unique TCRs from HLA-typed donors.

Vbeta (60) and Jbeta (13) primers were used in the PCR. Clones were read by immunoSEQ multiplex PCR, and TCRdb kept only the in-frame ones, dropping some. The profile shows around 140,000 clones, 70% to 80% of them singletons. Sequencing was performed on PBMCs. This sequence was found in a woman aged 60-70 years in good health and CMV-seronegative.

The CDR3 loop is CASSLQGYSNQPQHF. The CDR3, as DNA: TGTGCCAGCAGTTTACAGGGGTATAGCAATCAGCCCCAGCATTTT. The chain combines TRBV28 with TRBJ1-5, with D perhaps TRBD1 (6 bases). The CDR3 runs 15 residues. With 2 bases removed from V and 0 bases from J, the gap between germline ends came to 8 bases. The V gene's germline CDR1 is MDHEN and CDR2 SYDVKM.